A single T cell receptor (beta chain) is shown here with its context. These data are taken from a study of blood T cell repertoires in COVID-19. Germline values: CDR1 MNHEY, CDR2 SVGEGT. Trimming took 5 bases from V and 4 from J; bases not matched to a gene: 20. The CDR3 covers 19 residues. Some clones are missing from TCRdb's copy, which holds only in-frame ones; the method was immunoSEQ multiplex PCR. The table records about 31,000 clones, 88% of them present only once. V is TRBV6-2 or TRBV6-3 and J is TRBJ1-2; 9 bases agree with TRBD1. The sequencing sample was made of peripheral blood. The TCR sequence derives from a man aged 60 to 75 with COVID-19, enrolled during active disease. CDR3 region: CASSGGEHLDRGSGYGYTF. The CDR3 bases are TGTGCCAGCAGTGGGGGAGAGCATCTCGACAGGGGGTCCGGCTATGGCTACACCTTC.